Listed here are 22 T cell receptor beta chains from one sample, sequenced in a study of control samples from healthy donors and cancer patients. Profiled with immunoSEQ multiplex PCR; TCRdb holds only in-frame clones, not every one. This sample has around 130,000 clones, with just under 90% found just once. The specimen sequenced was PBMCs. Receptor source: a man aged 45-60 years with head and neck cancer.

This chain connects TRBV7-3 to TRBJ2-3; 8 bases fit TRBD2. The germline V gene encodes CDR1 SGHTA and CDR2 FQGTGA. The CDR3 is 16 residues long. V shed 3 bases and J 2 bases; nucleotides not matched to a gene: 7. As DNA, the CDR3 is TGTGCCAGCAGCTTCGGACTAGCTTCTTTCACAGATACGCAGTATTTT. It is translated as CASSFGLASFTDTQYF.

The rearrangement uses TRBV5-6 and TRBJ2-2; D remains unclear. V gave up 4 bases and J gave up 4 bases, with 14 bases separating them. The CDR3 is 15 amino acids. Per germline, CDR1 SGHDT and CDR2 YYEEEE. CDR3 amino acids: CASSRTRRVTGELFF. The CDR3 DNA reads TGTGCCAGCAGCCGAACTCGTCGTGTCACCGGGGAGCTGTTTTTT.

This clone was seen many times. The chain links TRBV29-1 to TRBJ1-4; possibly TRBD1 for D (6 bases). This CDR3 spans 12 amino acids. The V end was cut by 7 bases, the J end by 8 bases, with 14 bases between. Germline CDR1 is SQVTM and CDR2 is ANQGSEA. The CDR3 DNA is TGCAGCGGGGGGGCCATGGGCGAAAAACTGTTTTTT. As protein: CSGGAMGEKLFF.

This chain uses TRBV13 with TRBJ1-3; weak D call: TRBD1 (5 bases). Germline CDR1 PRHDT, CDR2 FYEKMQ (reference sequence). V gave up 1 base and J gave up 0 bases, with 7 bases separating them. This CDR3 contains 15 residues. The CDR3 DNA is TGTGCCAGCAGCTTAGAAACAGGCTCTGGAAACACCATATATTTT. It specifies CASSLETGSGNTIYF.

The chain recombines TRBV11-2 with TRBJ2-1; 8 bases map to TRBD2. Germline values: CDR1 SGHAT, CDR2 FQNNGV. The trim removed 7 bases at V and 10 bases at J, leaving 15 bases unmatched. CDR3 size: 15 residues. The CDR3 protein is CASTWTSPQIEEQFF. Written as DNA, the CDR3 is TGTGCCAGCACCTGGACTAGCCCCCAAATAGAGGAGCAGTTCTTC. Full variable domain (remainder filled in from reference TRBV11-2 and TRBJ2-1): EAGVAQSPRYKIIEKRQSVAFWCNPISGHATLYWYQQILGQGPKLLIQFQNNGVVDDSQLPKDRFSAERLKGVDSTLKIQPAKLEDSAVYLCASTWTSPQIEEQFFGPGTRLTVL.

The chain combines TRBV6-6 with TRBJ2-2; 7 bases agree with TRBD1. This CDR3 is built from 13 residues. Germline CDR1 and CDR2: MNHNY and SVGAGI (reference sequence). Trimming took 7 bases from V and 3 from J; bases not matched to a gene: 2. This CDR3 reads CASNTGDTGELFF. In DNA, the CDR3 is TGTGCCAGCAATACAGGGGACACCGGGGAGCTGTTTTTT.

The sample holds a few counts of this clone. The rearrangement uses TRBV7-2 and TRBJ1-5; tentative D call: TRBD1 (5 bases). Deletions cut 5 bases from V and 5 bases from J, with 10 bases between. Germline values: CDR1 SGHTA, CDR2 FQGNSA. CDR3 size: 13 residues. The CDR3 DNA reads TGTGCCAGCAGCGGGGGACGGGATCAGCCCCAGCATTTT. As protein: CASSGGRDQPQHF.

The sample holds one count of this clone. J is TRBJ2-7 and V is TRBV7-2, with D maybe TRBD2 (6 bases). CDR1 and CDR2 from the germline V gene are SGHTA and FQGNSA. This CDR3 has 15 amino acids. V gave up 3 bases and J gave up 9 bases, with 21 bases separating them. The CDR3 sequence is CASSLVFGGTSRQYF. CDR3 nucleotide sequence: TGTGCCAGCAGCTTGGTTTTCGGCGGGACCTCACGGCAGTACTTC.

This clone showed up just once. The V gene is TRBV5-4, the J gene TRBJ1-3, with 7 nucleotides matching TRBD1. This CDR3 has 15 amino acids. Germline CDR1 and CDR2: SGHNT and YYREEE (reference sequence). With V trimmed by 4 bases and J by 0 bases, 4 bases remained unmatched. Here the CDR3 DNA reads TGTGCCAGCAGCCCCAGGGGGGGCTCTGGAAACACCATATATTTT. Encoded protein: CASSPRGGSGNTIYF.

The chain couples TRBV15 to TRBJ2-3; D might be TRBD1 or TRBD2, each matching 7 bases. The V end lost 0 bases, the J end lost 5 bases, and 21 bases lay between the germline ends. The CDR3 totals 18 residues. Germline V CDR1 and CDR2: LNHNV, YYDKDF (reference sequence). The CDR3 is CATSREKIPSRGGDTQYF. CDR3 nucleotides: TGTGCCACCAGCAGAGAAAAGATCCCATCCAGGGGGGGAGATACGCAGTATTTT.

The rearrangement links TRBV6-5 to TRBJ1-1; the D is unclear. The CDR3 is 12 residues long. The V end lost 4 bases, the J end lost 5 bases, and 8 bases lay between the germline ends. The germline gives CDR1 MNHEY, CDR2 SVGAGI. The CDR3 nucleotides read TGTGCCAGCAGTTTCCCGGGGACTGAAGCTTTCTTT. This translates into CASSFPGTEAFF.

In regard to this clone: Germline is not matched at one junction end, which may reflect a read error. The V and J genes are TRBV7-2 and TRBJ2-2; D perhaps matches TRBD1 (7 bases). Germline V gene sequence: CDR1 SGHTA, CDR2 FQGNSA. CDR3 length: 17 amino acids. The CDR3 DNA reads TGTGCCAGCAGCTTAGCTAGGGGGCTAGCGAAGACCGGGGAGCTGTTTTTT. Translation: CASSLARGLAKTGELFF. Supplemented by reference TRBV7-2 and TRBJ2-2, the full variable domain reads GAGVSQSPSNKVTEKGKDVELRCDPISGHTALYWYRQSLGQGLEFLIYFQGNSAPDKSGLPSDRFSAERTGGSVSTLTIQRTQQEDSAVYLCASSLARGLAKTGELFFGEGSRLTVL.

The chain is built from TRBV6-5 and TRBJ2-1; TRBD2 agrees at 13 bases. The CDR3 is made up of 15 amino acids. In germline, CDR1 is MNHEY, CDR2 SVGAGI. With V trimmed by 5 bases and J by 10 bases, 8 bases remained unmatched. CDR3 nucleotide sequence: TGTGCCAGCAGTAAACTTGGGACTAGCGGGAACGAGCAGTTCTTC. Its protein product is CASSKLGTSGNEQFF.

The chain carries TRBV2 and TRBJ2-5; 9 bases are shared with TRBD2. The germline gives CDR1 SNHLY, CDR2 FYNNEI. This CDR3 comprises 14 residues. The ends lost 4 bases at V and 7 bases at J; junction bases unmatched: 7. CDR3 region: CASSGLAVMGTQYF. CDR3 nucleotide sequence: TGTGCCAGCAGTGGACTAGCGGTTATGGGGACCCAGTACTTC.

This rearrangement joins TRBV11-2 to TRBJ2-2, with TRBD2 matching over 11 bases. Looked up from germline, CDR1 is SGHAT and CDR2 is FQNNGV. With 5 bases clipped from V and 5 bases from J, the junction kept 7 bases outside the gene matches. This CDR3 has 16 residues. The DNA of the CDR3 is TGTGCCAGCAGCATACTAGCGGGGGTCCCTACCGGGGAGCTGTTTTTT. Translation: CASSILAGVPTGELFF. The variable domain in full, completed from reference TRBV11-2 and TRBJ2-2, reads EAGVAQSPRYKIIEKRQSVAFWCNPISGHATLYWYQQILGQGPKLLIQFQNNGVVDDSQLPKDRFSAERLKGVDSTLKIQPAKLEDSAVYLCASSILAGVPTGELFFGEGSRLTVL.

This chain links TRBV5-5 with TRBJ2-1; perhaps TRBD2 as D (5 bases). Germline assignment: CDR1 SGHKS and CDR2 YYEKEE (reference sequence). The V end lost 2 bases, the J end lost 4 bases, and 13 bases lay between the germline ends. The CDR3 loop spans 15 amino acids. The CDR3 loop reads CASSFFGLVYNEQFF. Here the CDR3 DNA reads TGTGCCAGCAGCTTTTTTGGACTGGTGTACAATGAGCAGTTCTTC. The whole variable domain, remainder taken from reference TRBV5-5 and TRBJ2-1, is DAGVTQSPTHLIKTRGQQVTLRCSPISGHKSVSWYQQVLGQGPQFIFQYYEKEERGRGNFPDRFSARQFPNYSSELNVNALLLGDSALYLCASSFFGLVYNEQFFGPGTRLTVL.

The rearrangement links TRBV27 to TRBJ1-2; D possibly corresponds to TRBD1 (5 bases). V lost 0 bases to trimming and J lost 9 bases, with 17 bases between them. This CDR3 is 15 amino acids long. Germline CDR1 reads MNHEY; CDR2 reads SMNVEV (reference sequence). CDR3 sequence: CASSLSIGTVLSYTF. The CDR3 nucleotides are TGTGCCAGCAGTTTATCGATAGGGACTGTGTTGAGCTACACCTTC.

This clone was seen just once. The chain recombines TRBV10-3 with TRBJ2-1, with TRBD2 matching over 10 bases. Germline V gene sequence: CDR1 ENHRY, CDR2 SYGVKD. V dropped 10 bases and J dropped 1; count of bases not matched to a gene: 4. This CDR3 is built from 14 residues. The CDR3 reads CASQTSGSYNEQFF. DNA for the CDR3: TGTGCCAGCCAGACTAGCGGGTCCTACAATGAGCAGTTCTTC.

This clone appeared a single time. The rearrangement joins TRBV10-2 to TRBJ1-5; 7 bases match TRBD1. This CDR3 contains 14 residues. Germline V lookup: CDR1 WSHSY, CDR2 SAAADI. Germline trimming cut 6 bases from V and 6 bases from J; bases unmatched to any gene: 8. Here the CDR3 reads CASREGQVGQPQHF. CDR3 DNA sequence: TGCGCCAGCAGAGAAGGACAGGTTGGTCAGCCCCAGCATTTT.

The chain carries TRBV11-2 and TRBJ2-7; D call uncertain. Germline CDR1 reads SGHAT; CDR2 reads FQNNGV. V lost 5 bases, J lost 0 bases, and 11 bases lay in between. CDR3 length equals 14 residues. The CDR3 loop reads CASSVNAFSYEQYF. The CDR3 bases are TGTGCCAGCAGCGTCAATGCCTTCTCCTACGAGCAGTACTTC.

The V gene is TRBV7-9, the J gene TRBJ2-5, with TRBD1 matching 9 bases. Trimming at V came to 1 base and at J to 4 bases, leaving 7 bases not matched to a gene. This CDR3 contains 16 residues. The germline V gene encodes CDR1 SEHNR and CDR2 FQNEAQ (reference sequence). This chain's CDR3 is CASSLEGQGVSETQYF. CDR3 DNA sequence: TGTGCCAGCAGCTTAGAGGGACAGGGTGTGTCAGAGACCCAGTACTTC.

This chain joins TRBV11-1 and TRBJ2-1, with a weak D call TRBD1 (6 bases). This CDR3 spans 13 amino acids. Trimming cost V 7 bases and J 2 bases, with 9 bases left between them. CDR1 is SGHAT and CDR2 is FQDESV in the germline V gene (reference sequence). CDR3 residues: CASKQGAYNEQFF. The CDR3 bases are TGTGCCAGCAAACAGGGAGCCTACAATGAGCAGTTCTTC.